The TCR beta chain under discussion was sequenced for a study of T cells expressing NK-cell markers. The overall study: The study drew TCR beta repertoires from sorted CD3+CD56+NKG2C+, CD3+CD56+NKG2C- and CD3+CD56-NKG2C+ T cells. Seven HCMV-seropositive donors and one seronegative donor made up the eight sequenced donors. Findings and limits, study-wide: HCMV specificity of the expanded NKG2C+ T cell clones stayed unclear.

TCRdb reworked the 5' RACE reads into one entry per CDR3 protein, no DNA. In total, the table holds roughly 180,000 distinct CDR3 sequences. CDR3 length: 14 residues. Germline CDR1 is SNHLY and CDR2 is FYNNEI. Worth noting for this clonotype: Its antigen remains unknown.

This TCR was recovered from a woman aged 18 to 75 in good health. The rearrangement links TRBV2 to TRBJ2-7; TCRdb outputs TRBD1, but without DNA this stays unchecked. Sequences were obtained from blood T cells: a sorted CD56 or NKG2C T cell subset, CD4+ or CD8+ T cells, or bulk PBMC T cells (not recorded which). The CDR3 loop is CASRVGGPGYEQYF.